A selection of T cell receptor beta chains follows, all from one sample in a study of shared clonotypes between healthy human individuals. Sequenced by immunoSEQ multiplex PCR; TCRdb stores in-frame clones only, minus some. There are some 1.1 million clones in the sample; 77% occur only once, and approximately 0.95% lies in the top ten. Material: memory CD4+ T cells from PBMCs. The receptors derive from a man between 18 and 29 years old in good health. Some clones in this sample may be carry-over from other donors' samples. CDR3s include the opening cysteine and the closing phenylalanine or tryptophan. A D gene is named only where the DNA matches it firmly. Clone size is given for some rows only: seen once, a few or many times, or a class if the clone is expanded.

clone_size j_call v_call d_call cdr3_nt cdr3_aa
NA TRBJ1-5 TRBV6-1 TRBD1 TGTGCCAGCAGGGCAGGGGGCGCGGGTCAGCCCCAGCATTTT CASRAGGAGQPQHF
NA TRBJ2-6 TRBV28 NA TGTGCCAGCAGTGGGGTTGGGGTATCAGGGGCCAACGTCCTGACTTTC CASSGVGVSGANVLTF
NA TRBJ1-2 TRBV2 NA TGTGCCAGCAGCGGACGCAGGGAGTCGCGCGGCTACACCTTC CASSGRRESRGYTF
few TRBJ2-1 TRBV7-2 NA TGTGCCAGCAACCTAATGAGGGGTGAGCAGTTCTTC CASNLMRGEQFF
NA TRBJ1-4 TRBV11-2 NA TGTGCCAGCAGCTTATTCTCAGCGAATGAAAAACTGTTTTTT CASSLFSANEKLFF
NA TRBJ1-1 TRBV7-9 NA TGTGCCGGGTCCGTTAACATGAACACTGAAGCTTTCTTT CAGSVNMNTEAFF
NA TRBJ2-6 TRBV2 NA TGTGCCAGCAGAGGGACCGGGGCCAACGTCCTGACTTTC CASRGTGANVLTF
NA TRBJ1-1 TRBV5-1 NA TGCGCCAGCAGCTCCAGGTCAGAGAACCCTGAAGCTTTCTTT CASSSRSENPEAFF
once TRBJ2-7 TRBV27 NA TGTGCCAGCAGTTTAGGTTTAGGTGTCGATACGGAGCAGTACTTC CASSLGLGVDTEQYF
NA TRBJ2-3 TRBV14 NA TGTGCCAGCAGCCAACAAATTCGTGATACGCAGTATTTT CASSQQIRDTQYF
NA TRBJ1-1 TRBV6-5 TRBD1 TGTGCCAGCACGGACAGGGAAACTGAAGCTTTCTTT CASTDRETEAFF
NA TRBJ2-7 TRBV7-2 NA TGTGCCAGCAGCACGGGGGTTCGTTCCTACGAGCAGTACTTC CASSTGVRSYEQYF
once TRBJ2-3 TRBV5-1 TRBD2 TGCGCCAGCAGCTTGGGTGGGTCCAGCGGGAGTGCTGATACGCAGTATTTT CASSLGGSSGSADTQYF
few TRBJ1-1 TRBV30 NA TGTGCCTGGGGCAGGGTGAACACTGAAGCTTTCTTT CAWGRVNTEAFF
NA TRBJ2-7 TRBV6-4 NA TGTGCCAGCAGGTTTGAGACACGGATTTACGAGCAGTACTTC CASRFETRIYEQYF
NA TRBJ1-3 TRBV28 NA TGTGCCAGCAGTGAGAGGGACTTCTCTTGGGGGGACACCATATATTTT CASSERDFSWGDTIYF
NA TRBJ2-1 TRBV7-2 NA TGTGCCAGCACATTCGGCTCCTACAATGAGCAGTTCTTC CASTFGSYNEQFF
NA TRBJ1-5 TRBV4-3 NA TGCGCCAGCAGCCAAGATTGGTTTAACCGGGACCAGCCCCAGCATTTT CASSQDWFNRDQPQHF
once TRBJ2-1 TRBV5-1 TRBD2 TGCGCCAGCAGCCCAAGACTAGCGGGGGACAATGAGCAGTTCTTC CASSPRLAGDNEQFF
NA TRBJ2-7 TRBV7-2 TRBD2 TGTGCCAGCAGCTCACCCCAGGCGGGAGTCTACGAGCAGTACTTC CASSSPQAGVYEQYF
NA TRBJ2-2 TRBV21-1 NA TGTGCCAGCAGCAGCTCGAACACCGGGGAGCTGTTTTTT CASSSSNTGELFF
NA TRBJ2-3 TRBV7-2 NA TGTGCCAGCAGCTCGGAACCGGCAGATACGCAGTATTTT CASSSEPADTQYF
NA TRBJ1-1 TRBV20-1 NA TGCAGTGCCAGGGGGAACACTGAAGCTTTCTTT CSARGNTEAFF
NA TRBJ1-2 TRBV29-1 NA TGCAGCGTTGTTAACCGGGACACCTATGGCTACACCTTC CSVVNRDTYGYTF
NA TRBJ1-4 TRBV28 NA TGTGCCAGCAGCCGACCCCAGGGCTTCGGAGAAAAACTGTTTTTT CASSRPQGFGEKLFF
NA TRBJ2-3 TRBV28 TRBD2 TGTGCCAGCCCCCCTAGCGGTGAAAGCACAGATACGCAGTATTTT CASPPSGESTDTQYF
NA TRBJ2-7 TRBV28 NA TGTGCCAGCAGTTTATATCAGGACAGACCTAGGCACGAGCAGTACTTC CASSLYQDRPRHEQYF
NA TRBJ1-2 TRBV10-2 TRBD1 TGCGCCAGCAGTGATAGGGGACAGGCCTATGGCTACACCTTC CASSDRGQAYGYTF